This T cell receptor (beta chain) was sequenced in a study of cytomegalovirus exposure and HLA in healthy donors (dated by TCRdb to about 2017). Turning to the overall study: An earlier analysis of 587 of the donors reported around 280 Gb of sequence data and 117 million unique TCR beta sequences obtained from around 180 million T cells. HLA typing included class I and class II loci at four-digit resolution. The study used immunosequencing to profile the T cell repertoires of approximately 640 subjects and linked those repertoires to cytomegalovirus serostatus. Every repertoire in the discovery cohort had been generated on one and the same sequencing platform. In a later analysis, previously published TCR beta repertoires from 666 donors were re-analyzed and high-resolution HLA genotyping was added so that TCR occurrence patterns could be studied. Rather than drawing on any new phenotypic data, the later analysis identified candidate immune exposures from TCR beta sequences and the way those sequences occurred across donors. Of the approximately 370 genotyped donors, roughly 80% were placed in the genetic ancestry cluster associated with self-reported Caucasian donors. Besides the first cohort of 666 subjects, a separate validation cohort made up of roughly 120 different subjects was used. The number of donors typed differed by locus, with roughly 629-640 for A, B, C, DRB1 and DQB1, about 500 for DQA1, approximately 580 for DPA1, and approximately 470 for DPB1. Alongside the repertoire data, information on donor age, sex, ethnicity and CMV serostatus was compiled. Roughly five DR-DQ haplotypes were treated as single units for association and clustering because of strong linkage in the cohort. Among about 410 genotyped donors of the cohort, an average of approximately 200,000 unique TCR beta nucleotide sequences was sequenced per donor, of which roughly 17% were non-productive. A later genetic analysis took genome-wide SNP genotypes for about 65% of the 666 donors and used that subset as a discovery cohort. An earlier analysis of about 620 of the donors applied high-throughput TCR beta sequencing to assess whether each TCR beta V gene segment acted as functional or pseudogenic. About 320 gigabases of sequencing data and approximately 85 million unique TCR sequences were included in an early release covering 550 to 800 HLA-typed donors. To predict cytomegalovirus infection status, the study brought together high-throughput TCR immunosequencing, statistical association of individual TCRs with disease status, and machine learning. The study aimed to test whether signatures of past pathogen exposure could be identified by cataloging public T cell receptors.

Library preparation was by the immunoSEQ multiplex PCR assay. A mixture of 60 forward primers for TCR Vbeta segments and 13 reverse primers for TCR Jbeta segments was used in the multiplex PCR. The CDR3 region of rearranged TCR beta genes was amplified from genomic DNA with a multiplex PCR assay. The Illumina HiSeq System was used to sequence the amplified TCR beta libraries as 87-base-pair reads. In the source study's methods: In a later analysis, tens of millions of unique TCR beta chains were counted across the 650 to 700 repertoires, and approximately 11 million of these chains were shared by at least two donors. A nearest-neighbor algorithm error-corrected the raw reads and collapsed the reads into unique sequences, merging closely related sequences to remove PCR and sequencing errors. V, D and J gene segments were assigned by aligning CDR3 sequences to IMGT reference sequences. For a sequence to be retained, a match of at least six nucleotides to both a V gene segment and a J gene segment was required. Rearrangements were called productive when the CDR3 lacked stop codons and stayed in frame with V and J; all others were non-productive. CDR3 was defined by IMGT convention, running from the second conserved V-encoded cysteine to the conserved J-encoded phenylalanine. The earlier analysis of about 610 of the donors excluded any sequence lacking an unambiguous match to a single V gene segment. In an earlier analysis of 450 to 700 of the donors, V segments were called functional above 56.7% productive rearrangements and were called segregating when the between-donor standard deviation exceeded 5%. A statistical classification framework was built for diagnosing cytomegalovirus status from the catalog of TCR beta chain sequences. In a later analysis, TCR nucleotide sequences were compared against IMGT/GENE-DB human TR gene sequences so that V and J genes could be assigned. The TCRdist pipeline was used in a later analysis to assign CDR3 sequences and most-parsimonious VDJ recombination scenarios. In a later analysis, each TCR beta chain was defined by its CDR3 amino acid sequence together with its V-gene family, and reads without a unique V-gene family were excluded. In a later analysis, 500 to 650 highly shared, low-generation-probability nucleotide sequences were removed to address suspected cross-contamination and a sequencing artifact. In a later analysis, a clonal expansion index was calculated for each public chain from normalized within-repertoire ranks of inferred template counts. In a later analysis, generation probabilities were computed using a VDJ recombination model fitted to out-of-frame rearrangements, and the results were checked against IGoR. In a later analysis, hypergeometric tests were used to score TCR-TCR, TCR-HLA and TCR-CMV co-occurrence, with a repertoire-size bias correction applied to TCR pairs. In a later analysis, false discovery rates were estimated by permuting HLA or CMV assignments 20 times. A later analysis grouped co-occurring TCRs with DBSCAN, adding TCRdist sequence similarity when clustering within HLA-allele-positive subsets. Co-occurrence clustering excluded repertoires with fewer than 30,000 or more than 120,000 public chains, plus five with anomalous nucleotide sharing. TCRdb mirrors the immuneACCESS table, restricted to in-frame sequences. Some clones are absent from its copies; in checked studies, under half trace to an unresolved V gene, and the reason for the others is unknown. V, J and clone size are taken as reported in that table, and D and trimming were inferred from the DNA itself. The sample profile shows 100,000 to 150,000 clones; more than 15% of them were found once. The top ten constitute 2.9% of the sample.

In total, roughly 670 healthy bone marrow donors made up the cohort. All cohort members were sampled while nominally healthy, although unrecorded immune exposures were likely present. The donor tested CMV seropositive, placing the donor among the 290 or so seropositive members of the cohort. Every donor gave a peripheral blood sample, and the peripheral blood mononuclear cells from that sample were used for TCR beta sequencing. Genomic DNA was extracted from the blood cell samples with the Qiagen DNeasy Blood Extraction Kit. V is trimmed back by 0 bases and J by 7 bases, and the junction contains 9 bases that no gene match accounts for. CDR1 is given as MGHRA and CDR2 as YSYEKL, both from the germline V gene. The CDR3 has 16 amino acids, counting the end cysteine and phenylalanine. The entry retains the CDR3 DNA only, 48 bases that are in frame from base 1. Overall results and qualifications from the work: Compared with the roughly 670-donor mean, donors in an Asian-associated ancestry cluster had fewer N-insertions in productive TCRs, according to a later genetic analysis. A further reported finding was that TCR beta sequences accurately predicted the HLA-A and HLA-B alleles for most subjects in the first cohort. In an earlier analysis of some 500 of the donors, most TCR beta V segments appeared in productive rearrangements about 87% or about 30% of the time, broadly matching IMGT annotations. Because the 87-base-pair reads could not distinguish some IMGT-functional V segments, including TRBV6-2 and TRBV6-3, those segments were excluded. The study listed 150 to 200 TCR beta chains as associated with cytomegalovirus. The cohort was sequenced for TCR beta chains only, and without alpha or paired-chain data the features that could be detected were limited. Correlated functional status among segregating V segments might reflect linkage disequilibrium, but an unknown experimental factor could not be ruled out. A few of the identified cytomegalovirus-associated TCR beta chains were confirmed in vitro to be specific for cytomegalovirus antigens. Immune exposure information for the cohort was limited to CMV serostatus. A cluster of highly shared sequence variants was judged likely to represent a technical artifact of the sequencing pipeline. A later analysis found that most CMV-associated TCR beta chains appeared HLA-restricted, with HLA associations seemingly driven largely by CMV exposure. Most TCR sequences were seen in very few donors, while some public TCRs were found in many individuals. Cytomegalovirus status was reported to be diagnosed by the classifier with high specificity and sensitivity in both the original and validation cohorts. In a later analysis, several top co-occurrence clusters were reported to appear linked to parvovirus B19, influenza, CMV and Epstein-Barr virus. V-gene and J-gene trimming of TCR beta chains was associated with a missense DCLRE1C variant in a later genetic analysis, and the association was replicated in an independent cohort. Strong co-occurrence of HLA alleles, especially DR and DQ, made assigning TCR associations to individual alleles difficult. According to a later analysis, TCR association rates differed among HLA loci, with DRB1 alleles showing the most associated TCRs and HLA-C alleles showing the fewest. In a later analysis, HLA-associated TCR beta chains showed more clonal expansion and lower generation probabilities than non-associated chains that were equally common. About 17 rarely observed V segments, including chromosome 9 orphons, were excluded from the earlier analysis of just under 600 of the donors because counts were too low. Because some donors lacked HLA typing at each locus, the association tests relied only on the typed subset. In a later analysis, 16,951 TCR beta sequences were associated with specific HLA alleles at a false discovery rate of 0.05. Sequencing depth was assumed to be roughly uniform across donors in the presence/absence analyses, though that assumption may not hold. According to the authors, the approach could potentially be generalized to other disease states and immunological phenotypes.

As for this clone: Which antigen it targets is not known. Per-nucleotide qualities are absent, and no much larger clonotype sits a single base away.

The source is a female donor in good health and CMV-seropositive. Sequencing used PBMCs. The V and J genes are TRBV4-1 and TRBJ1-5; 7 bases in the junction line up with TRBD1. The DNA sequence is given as TGCGCCAGCAGCCAAGAGGGGGTAGGGGGCAGGCAGCCCCAGCATTTT. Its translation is CASSQEGVGGRQPQHF.